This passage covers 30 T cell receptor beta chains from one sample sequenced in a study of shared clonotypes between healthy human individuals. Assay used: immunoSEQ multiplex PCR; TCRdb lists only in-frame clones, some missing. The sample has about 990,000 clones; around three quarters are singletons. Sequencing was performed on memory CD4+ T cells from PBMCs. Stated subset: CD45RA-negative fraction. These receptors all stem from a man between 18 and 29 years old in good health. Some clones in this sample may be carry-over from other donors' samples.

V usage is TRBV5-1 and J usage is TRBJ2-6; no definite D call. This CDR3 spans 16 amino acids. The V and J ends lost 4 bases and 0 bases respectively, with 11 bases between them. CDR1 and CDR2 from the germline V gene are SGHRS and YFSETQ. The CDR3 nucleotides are TGCGCCAGCAGCCAGGACGGTTTCTCTGGGGCCAACGTCCTGACTTTC. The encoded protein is CASSQDGFSGANVLTF. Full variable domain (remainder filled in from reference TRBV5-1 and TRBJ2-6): KAGVTQTPRYLIKTRGQQVTLSCSPISGHRSVSWYQQTPGQGLQFLFEYFSETQRNKGNFPGRFSGRQFSNSRSEMNVSTLELGDSALYLCASSQDGFSGANVLTFGAGSRLTVL.

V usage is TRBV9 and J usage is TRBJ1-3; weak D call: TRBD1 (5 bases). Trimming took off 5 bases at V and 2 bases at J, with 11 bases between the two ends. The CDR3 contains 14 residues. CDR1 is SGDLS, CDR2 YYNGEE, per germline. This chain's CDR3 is CASSGVGAGNTIYF. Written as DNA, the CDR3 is TGTGCCAGCAGTGGGGTAGGGGCTGGAAACACCATATATTTT.

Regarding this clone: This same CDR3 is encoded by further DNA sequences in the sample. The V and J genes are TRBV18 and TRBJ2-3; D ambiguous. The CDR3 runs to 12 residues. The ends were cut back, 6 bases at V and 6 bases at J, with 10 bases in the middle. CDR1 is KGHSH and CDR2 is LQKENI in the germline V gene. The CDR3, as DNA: TGTGCCAGCTCCCCAGCTGGGGATACGCAGTATTTT. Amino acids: CASSPAGDTQYF.

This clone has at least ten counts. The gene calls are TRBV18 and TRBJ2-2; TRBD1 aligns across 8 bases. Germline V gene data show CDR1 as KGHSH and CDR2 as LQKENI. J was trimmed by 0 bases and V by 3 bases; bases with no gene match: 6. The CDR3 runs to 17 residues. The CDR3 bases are TGTGCCAGCTCACCCTCGATACAGGGGGCGAACACCGGGGAGCTGTTTTTT. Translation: CASSPSIQGANTGELFF.

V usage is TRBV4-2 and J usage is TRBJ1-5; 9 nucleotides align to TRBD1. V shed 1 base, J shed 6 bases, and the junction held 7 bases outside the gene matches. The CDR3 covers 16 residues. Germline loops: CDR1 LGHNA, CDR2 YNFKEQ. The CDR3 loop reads CASSQAQGAFGQPQHF. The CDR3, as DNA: TGTGCCAGCAGCCAAGCACAGGGGGCATTCGGTCAGCCCCAGCATTTT.

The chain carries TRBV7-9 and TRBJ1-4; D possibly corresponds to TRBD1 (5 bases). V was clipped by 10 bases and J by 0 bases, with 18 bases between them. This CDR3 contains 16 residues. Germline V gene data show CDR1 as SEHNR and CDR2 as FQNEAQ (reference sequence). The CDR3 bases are TGTGCCACCCAAAACCAGGGAGGGGCAACTAATGAAAAACTGTTTTTT. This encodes CATQNQGGATNEKLFF.

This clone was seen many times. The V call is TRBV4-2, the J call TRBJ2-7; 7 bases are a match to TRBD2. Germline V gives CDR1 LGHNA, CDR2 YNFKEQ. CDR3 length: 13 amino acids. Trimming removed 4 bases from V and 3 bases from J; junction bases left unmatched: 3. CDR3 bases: TGTGCCAGCAGCCCTAGCGGAAGCTACGAGCAGTACTTC. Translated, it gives CASSPSGSYEQYF.

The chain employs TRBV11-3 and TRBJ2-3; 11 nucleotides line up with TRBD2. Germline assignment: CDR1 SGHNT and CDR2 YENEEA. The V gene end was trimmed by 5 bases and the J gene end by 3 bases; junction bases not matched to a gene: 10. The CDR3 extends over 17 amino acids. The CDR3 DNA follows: TGTGCCAGCAGCCTGGAACTAGCGGGAGCGGGGACAGATACGCAGTATTTT. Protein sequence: CASSLELAGAGTDTQYF.

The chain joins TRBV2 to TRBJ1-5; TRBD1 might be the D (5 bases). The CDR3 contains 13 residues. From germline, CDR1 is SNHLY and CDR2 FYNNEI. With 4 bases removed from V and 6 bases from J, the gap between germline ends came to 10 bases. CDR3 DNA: TGTGCCAGCAGTGTCCAGGGTACTCAGCCCCAGCATTTT. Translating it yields CASSVQGTQPQHF. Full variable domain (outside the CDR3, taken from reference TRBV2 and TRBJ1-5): EPEVTQTPSHQVTQMGQEVILRCVPISNHLYFYWYRQILGQKVEFLVSFYNNEISEKSEIFDDQFSVERPDGSNFTLKIRSTKLEDSAMYFCASSVQGTQPQHFGDGTRLSIL.

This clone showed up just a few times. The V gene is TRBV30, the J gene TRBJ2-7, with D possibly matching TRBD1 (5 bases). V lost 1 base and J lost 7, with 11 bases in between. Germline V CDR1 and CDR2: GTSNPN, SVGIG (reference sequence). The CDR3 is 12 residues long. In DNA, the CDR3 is TGTGCCTGGAGTGCACAGGTGGGAGAGCAGTACTTC. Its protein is CAWSAQVGEQYF.

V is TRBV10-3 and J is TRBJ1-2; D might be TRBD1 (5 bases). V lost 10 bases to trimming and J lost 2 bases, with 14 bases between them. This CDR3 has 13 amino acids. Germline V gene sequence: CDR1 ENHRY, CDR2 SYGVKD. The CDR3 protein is CATDPGGNYGYTF. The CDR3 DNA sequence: TGTGCCACCGACCCGGGGGGGAACTATGGCTACACCTTC.

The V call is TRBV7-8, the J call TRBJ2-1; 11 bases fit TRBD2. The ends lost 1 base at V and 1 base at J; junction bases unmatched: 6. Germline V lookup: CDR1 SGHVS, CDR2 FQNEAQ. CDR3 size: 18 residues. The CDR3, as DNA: TGTGCCAGCAGCTTAGTAGCTAGCGGGAGGCCTTCCTACAATGAGCAGTTCTTC. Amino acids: CASSLVASGRPSYNEQFF. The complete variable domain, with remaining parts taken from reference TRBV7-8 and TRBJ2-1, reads GAGVSQSPRYKVAKRGQDVALRCDPISGHVSLFWYQQALGQGPEFLTYFQNEAQLDKSGLPSDRFFAERPEGSVSTLKIQRTQQEDSAVYLCASSLVASGRPSYNEQFFGPGTRLTVL.

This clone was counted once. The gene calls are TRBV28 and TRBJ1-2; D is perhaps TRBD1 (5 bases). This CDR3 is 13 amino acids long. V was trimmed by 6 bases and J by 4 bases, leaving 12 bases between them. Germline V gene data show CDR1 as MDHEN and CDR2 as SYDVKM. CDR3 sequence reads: CASRGRISYGYTF. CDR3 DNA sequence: TGTGCCAGCAGGGGGCGGATCTCCTATGGCTACACCTTC.

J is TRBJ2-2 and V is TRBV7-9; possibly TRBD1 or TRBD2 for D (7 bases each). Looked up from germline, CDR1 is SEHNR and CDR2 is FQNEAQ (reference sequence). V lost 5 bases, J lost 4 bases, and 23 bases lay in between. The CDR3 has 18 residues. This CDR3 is CASSRLGGRGGVTGELFF. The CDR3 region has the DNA TGTGCCAGCAGCCGCTTAGGCGGCAGGGGGGGTGTCACCGGGGAGCTGTTTTTT.

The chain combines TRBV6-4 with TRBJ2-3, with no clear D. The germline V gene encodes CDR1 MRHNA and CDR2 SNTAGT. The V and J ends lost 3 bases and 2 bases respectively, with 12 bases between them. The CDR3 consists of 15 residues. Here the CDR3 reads CASSEAWRSTDTQYF. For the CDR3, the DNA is TGTGCCAGCAGTGAGGCTTGGCGGTCCACAGATACGCAGTATTTT.

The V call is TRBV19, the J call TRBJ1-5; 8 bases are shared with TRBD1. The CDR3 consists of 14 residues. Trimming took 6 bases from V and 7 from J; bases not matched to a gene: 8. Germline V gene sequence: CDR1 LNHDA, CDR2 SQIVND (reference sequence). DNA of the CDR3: TGTGCCAGTAGCCAGGGGGCGCTAGCACAGCCCCAGCATTTT. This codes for CASSQGALAQPQHF.

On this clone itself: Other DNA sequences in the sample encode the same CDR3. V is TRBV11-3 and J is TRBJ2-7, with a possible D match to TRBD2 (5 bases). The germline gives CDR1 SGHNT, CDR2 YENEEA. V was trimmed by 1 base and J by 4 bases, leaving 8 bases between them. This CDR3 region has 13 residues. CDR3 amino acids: CASSLAGTYEQYF. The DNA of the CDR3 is TGTGCCAGCAGCTTAGCGGGAACATACGAGCAGTACTTC.

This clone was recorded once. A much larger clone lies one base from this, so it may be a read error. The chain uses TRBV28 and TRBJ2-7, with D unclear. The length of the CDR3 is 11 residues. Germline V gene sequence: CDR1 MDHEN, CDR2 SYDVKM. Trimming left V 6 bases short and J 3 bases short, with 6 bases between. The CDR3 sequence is CASSRFYEQYF. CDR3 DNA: TGTGCCAGCAGCCGCTTCTACGAGCAGTACTTC.

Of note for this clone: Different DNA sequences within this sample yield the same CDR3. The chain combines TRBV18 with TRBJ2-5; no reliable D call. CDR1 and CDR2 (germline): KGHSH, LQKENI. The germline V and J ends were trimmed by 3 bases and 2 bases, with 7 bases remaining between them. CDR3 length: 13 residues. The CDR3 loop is CASSPGRQETQYF. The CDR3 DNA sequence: TGTGCCAGCTCACCCGGCAGGCAAGAGACCCAGTACTTC.

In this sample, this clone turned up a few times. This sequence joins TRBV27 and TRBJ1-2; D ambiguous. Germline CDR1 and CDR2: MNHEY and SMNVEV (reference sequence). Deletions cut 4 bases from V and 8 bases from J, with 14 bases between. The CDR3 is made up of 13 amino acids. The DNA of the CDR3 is TGTGCCAGCAGTTCTTCCGGACTGGGGGGCTACACCTTC. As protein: CASSSSGLGGYTF.

For the CDR3, the DNA is TGTGCCAGCAGTGGGACAGGAGATCGCTATGGCTACACCTTC. Its protein is CASSGTGDRYGYTF. This rearrangement joins TRBV2 to TRBJ1-2, with TRBD1 matching over 7 bases. This CDR3 has 14 residues. J was trimmed by 4 bases and V by 4 bases; bases with no gene match: 6. The germline V gene has CDR1 SNHLY and CDR2 FYNNEI.

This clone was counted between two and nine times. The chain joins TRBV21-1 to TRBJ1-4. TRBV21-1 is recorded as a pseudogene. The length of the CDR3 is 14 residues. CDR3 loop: CASSKQGANEKLFF. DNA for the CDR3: TGTGCCAGCAGCAAGCAGGGAGCTAATGAAAAACTGTTTTTT.

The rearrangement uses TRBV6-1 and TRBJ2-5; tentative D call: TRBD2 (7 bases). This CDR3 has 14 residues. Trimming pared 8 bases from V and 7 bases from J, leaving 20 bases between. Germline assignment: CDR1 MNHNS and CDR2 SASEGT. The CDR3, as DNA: TGTGCCAGCCAGGGGTTCCGGGAGGTCAGGACCCAGTACTTC. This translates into CASQGFREVRTQYF.

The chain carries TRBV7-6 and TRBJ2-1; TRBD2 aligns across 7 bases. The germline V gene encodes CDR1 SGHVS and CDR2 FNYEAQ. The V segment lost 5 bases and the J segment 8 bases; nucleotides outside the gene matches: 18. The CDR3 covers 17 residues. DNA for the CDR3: TGTGCCAGCAGCCCCACCCTCGGGACTAATGGGAGGGATGAGCAGTTCTTC. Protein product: CASSPTLGTNGRDEQFF. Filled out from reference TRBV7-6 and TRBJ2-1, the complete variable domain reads GAGVSQSPRYKVTKRGQDVALRCDPISGHVSLYWYRQALGQGPEFLTYFNYEAQQDKSGLPNDRFSAERPEGSISTLTIQRTEQRDSAMYRCASSPTLGTNGRDEQFFGPGTRLTVL.

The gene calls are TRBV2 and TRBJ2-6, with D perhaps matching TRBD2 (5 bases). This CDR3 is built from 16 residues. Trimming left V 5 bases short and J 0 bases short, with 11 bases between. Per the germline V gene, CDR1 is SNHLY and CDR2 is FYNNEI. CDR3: CASSQGGISGANVLTF. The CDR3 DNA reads TGTGCCAGCAGTCAAGGAGGAATCTCTGGGGCCAACGTCCTGACTTTC. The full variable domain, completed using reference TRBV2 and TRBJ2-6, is EPEVTQTPSHQVTQMGQEVILRCVPISNHLYFYWYRQILGQKVEFLVSFYNNEISEKSEIFDDQFSVERPDGSNFTLKIRSTKLEDSAMYFCASSQGGISGANVLTFGAGSRLTVL.

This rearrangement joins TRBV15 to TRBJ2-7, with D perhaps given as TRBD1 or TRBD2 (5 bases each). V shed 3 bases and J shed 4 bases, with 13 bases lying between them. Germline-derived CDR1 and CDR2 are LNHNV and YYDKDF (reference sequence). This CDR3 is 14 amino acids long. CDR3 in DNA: TGTGCCACCAGCAGGGCGCCGGGACCTTACGAGCAGTACTTC. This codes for CATSRAPGPYEQYF. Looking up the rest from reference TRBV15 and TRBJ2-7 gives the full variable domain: DAMVIQNPRYQVTQFGKPVTLSCSQTLNHNVMYWYQQKSSQAPKLLFHYYDKDFNNEADTPDNFQSRRPNTSFCFLDIRSPGLGDTAMYLCATSRAPGPYEQYFGPGTRLTVT.

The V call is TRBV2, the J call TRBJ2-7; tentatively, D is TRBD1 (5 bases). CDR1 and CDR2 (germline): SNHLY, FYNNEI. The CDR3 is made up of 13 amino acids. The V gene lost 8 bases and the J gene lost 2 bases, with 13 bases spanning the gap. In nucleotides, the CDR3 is TGTGCCAGCTTACGACAGTCCGCCTACGAGCAGTACTTC. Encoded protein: CASLRQSAYEQYF.

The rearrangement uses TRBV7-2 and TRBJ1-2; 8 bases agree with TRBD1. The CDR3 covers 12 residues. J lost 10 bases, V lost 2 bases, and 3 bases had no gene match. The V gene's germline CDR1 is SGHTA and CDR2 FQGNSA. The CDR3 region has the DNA TGTGCCAGCAGCTTATATCAGGGGGCCTACACCTTC. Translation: CASSLYQGAYTF.

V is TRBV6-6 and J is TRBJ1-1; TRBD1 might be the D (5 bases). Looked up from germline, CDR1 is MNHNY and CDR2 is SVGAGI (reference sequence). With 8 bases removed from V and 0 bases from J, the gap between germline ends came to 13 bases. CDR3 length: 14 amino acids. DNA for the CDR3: TGTGCCAGCGGGATTAGCAGGGTGAACACTGAAGCTTTCTTT. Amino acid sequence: CASGISRVNTEAFF.

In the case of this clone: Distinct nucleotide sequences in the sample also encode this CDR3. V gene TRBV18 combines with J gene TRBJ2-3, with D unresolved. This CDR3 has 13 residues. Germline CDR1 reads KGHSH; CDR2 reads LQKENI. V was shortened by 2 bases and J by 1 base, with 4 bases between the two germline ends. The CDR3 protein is CASSPRGTDTQYF. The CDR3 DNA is TGTGCCAGCTCACCAAGGGGCACAGATACGCAGTATTTT. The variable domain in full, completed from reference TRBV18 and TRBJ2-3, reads NAGVMQNPRHLVRRRGQEARLRCSPMKGHSHVYWYRQLPEEGLKFMVYLQKENIIDESGMPKERFSAEFPKEGPSILRIQQVVRGDSAAYFCASSPRGTDTQYFGPGTRLTVL.